The source of this T cell receptor beta chain is a study of shared clonotypes between healthy human individuals. Overall study results and limits: Larger estimated richness was generally recorded for naive subsets relative to memory subsets.

In this sample, this clone turned up once. Its specificity is not known. V gave up 4 bases and J gave up 6 bases; unmatched junction bases: 3. This CDR3 is 13 amino acids long. Germline-derived CDR1 and CDR2 are MDHEN and SYDVKM. The data were produced by immunoSEQ multiplex PCR, yet TCRdb's version contains in-frame clones alone and is incomplete. Of some 900,000 clones listed, 70% to 85% are singletons. The chain links TRBV28 to TRBJ1-2, with 9 bases matching TRBD1. The sequence came from a man aged 18 to 29 in good health. Sequenced material: memory CD4+ T cells sorted from blood. Regarding subset: CD45RA-negative fraction. DNA of the CDR3: TGTGCCAGCAGTTATGGGGACAGGGATGGCTACACCTTC. Translated: CASSYGDRDGYTF.